This TCR beta chain was recorded in a study of blood T cell repertoires in COVID-19. Overall study: Italy, Spain and the United States were the sources of the convalescent and acute COVID-19 samples. PBMCs, B-cell-depleted T cells, or T cells provided the cDNA or gDNA that made up the material.

This clone was detected only a few times. J lost 4 bases, V lost 4 bases, and 7 bases had no gene match. CDR1 is SGHTA and CDR2 is FQGNSA in the germline V gene. This CDR3 is built from 15 residues. Original processing methods: Reference gene primer amplification in the assay estimated nucleated cell counts. Profiled with immunoSEQ multiplex PCR; TCRdb holds only in-frame clones, not every one. For V, J and clone size, that table is used; D and trimming come from the DNA. The table lists fewer than 200,000 clones, nearly 90% of them singletons, with roughly 21% in the top ten. V gene TRBV7-2 combines with J gene TRBJ1-3; 7 nucleotides align to TRBD1. The TCR sequence derives from a man aged 55-75 years with active or convalescent COVID-19. Sequenced: peripheral blood. Here the CDR3 reads CASSSTGISGNTIYF. In DNA, the CDR3 is TGTGCCAGCAGCTCGACAGGGATTTCAGGAAACACCATATATTTT.